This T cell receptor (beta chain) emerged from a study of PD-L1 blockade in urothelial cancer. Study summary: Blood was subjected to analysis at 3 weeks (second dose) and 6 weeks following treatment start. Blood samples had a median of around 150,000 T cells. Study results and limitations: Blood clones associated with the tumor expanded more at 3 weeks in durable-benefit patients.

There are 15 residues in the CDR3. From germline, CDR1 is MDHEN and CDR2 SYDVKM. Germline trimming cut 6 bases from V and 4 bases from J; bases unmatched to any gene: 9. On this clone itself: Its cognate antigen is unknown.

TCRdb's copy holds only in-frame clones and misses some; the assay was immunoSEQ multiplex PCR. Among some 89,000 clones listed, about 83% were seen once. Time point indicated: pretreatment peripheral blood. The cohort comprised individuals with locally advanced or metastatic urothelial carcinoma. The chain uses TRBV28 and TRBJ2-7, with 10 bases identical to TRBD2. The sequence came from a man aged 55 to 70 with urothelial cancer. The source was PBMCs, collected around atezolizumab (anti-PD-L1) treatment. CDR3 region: CASRPSSGRTYEQYF. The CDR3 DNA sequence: TGTGCCAGCAGACCCTCTAGCGGGAGAACGTACGAGCAGTACTTC. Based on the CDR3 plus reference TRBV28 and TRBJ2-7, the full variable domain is DVKVTQSSRYLVKRTGEKVFLECVQDMDHENMFWYRQDPGLGLRLIYFSYDVKMKEKGDIPEGYSVSREKKERFSLILESASTNQTSMYLCASRPSSGRTYEQYFGPGTRLTVT.